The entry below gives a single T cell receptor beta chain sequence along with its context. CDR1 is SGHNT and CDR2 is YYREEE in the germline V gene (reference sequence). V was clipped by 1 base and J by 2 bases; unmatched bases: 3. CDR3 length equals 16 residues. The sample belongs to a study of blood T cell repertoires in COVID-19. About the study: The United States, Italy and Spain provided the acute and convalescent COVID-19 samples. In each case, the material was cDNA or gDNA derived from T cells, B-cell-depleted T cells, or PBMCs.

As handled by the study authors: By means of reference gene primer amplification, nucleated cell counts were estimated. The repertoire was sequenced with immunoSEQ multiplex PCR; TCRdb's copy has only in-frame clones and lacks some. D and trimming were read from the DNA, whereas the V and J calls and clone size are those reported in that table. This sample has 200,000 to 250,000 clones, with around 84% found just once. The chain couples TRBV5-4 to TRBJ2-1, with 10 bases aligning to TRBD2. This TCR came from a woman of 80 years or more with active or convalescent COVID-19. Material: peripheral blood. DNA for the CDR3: TGTGCCAGCAGCTTGTTAAGCGGGGGGGCCTACAATGAGCAGTTCTTC. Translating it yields CASSLLSGGAYNEQFF.